This T cell receptor (beta chain) was sequenced in a study of T cell responses to AZD1222 COVID-19 vaccine. General study results and limits: A reported finding is that nearly half of spike-specific TCRs target unmutated variant regions. Dominant CD4 TCR responses targeted spike regions 160-218 and 743-854. Only a handful of AZD1222 recipients tested seropositive at baseline. Recipients of two AZD1222 doses showed rising Spike-specific TCR breadth and depth.

In regard to this clone: The antigen remains undetermined.

Data came from immunoSEQ multiplex PCR; TCRdb stores just in-frame clones and leaves some out. Of approximately 110,000 clones detected, 70% to 90% appear once; the ten largest clones hold approximately 7.6%. The TCR sequence derives from an adult in good health. The sample here was peripheral blood, taken on day 0 of AZD1222 vaccination.

CDR3 bases: TGTGCCAGTAGTATTATCTCGGGCCAAGGGGAGTCACCCCTCCACTTT. Amino acids: CASSIISGQGESPLHF. The chain employs TRBV19 and TRBJ1-6; weak D call: TRBD1 (5 bases). Trimming cost V 3 bases and J 10 bases, with 19 bases left between them. The germline V gene has CDR1 LNHDA and CDR2 SQIVND (reference sequence). CDR3 length: 16 amino acids.